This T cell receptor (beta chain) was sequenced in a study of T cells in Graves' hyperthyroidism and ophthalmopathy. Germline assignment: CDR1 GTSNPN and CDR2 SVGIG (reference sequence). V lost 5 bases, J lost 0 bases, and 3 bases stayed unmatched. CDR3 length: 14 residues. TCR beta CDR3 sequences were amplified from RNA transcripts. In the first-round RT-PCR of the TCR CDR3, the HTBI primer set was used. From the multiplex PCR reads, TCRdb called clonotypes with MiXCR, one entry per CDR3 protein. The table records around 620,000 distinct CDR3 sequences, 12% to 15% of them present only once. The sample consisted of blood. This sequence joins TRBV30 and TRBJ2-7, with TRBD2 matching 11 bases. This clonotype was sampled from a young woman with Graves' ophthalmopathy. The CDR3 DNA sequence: TGTGCCTGGGACACTAGCGGGAGCTCCTACGAGCAGTACTTC. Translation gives CAWDTSGSSYEQYF.